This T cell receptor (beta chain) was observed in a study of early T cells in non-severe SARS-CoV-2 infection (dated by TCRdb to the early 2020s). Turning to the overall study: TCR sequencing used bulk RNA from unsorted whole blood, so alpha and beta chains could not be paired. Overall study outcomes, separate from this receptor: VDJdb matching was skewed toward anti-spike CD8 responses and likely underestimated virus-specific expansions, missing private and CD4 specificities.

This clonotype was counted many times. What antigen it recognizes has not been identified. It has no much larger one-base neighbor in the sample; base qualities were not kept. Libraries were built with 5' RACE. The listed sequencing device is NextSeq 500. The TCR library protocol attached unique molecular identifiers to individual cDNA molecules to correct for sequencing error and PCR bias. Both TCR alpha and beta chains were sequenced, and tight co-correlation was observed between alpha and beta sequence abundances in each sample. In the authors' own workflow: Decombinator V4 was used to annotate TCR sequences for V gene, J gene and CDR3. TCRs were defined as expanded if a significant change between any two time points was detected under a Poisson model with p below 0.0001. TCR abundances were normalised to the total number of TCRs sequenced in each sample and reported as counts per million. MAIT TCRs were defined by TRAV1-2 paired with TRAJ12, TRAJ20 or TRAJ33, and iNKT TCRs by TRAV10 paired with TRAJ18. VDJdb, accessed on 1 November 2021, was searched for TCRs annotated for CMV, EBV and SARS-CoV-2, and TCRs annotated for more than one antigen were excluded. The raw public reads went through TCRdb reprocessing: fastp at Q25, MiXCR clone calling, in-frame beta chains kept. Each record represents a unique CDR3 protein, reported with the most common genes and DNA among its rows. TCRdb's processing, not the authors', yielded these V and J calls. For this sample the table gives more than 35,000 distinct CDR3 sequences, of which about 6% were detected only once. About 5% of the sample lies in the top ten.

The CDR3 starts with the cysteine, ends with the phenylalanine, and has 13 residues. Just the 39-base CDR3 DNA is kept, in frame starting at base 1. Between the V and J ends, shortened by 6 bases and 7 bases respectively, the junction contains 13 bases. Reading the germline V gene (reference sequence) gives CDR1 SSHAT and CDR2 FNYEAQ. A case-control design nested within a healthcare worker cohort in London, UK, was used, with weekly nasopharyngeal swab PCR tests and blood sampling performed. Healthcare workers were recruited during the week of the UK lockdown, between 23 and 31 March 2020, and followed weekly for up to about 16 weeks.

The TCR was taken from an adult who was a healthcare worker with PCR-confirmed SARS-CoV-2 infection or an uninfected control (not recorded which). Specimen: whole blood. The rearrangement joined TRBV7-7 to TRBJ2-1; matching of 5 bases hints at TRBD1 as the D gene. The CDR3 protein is CASSSIDRNEQFF. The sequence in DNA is TGTGCCAGCAGTTCAATCGACAGAAATGAGCAGTTCTTC. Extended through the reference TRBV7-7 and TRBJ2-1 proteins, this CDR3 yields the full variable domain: GAGVSQSPRYKVTKRGQDVTLRCDPISSHATLYWYQQALGQGPEFLTYFNYEAQPDKSGLPSDRFSAERPEGSISTLTIQRTEQRDSAMYRCASSSIDRNEQFFGPGTRLTVL.